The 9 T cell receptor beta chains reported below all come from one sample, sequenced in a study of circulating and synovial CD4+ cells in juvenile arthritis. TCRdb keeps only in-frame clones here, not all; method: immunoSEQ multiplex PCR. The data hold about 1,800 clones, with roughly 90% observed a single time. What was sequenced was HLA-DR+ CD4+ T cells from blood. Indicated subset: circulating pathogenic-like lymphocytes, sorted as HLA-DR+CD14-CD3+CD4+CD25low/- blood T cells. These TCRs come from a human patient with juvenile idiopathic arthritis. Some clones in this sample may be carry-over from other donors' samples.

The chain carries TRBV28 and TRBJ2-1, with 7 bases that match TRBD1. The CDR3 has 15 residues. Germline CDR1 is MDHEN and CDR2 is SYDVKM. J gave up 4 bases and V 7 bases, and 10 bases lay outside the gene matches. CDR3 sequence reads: CASKSGTVGYNEQFF. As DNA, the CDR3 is TGTGCCAGCAAATCGGGGACAGTCGGGTACAATGAGCAGTTCTTC.

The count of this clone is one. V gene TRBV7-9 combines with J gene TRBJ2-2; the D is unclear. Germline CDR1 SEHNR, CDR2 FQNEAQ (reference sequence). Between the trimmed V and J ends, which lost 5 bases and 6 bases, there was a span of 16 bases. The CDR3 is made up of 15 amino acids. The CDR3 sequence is CASSLVRVPPGELFF. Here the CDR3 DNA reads TGTGCCAGCAGCCTGGTACGCGTCCCCCCCGGGGAGCTGTTTTTT.

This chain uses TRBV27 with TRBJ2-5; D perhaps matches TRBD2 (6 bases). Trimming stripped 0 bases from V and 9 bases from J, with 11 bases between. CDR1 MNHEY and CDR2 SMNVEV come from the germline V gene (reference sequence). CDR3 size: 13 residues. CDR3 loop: CASSLSGWEAQYF. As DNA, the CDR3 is TGTGCCAGCAGTTTATCCGGGTGGGAGGCCCAGTACTTC.

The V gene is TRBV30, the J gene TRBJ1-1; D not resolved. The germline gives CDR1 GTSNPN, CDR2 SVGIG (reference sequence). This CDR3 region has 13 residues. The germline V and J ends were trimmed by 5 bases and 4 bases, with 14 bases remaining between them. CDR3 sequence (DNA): TGTGCCTGGTCGGCCGGGAGGTCCACTGAAGCTTTCTTT. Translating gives CAWSAGRSTEAFF.

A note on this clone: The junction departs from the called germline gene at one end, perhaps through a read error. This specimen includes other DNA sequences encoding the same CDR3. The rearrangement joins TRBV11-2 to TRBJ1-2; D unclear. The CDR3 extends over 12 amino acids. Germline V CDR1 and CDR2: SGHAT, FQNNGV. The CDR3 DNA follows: TGTGCCAGCAGCTTAGATGGCGGTATAGGCACTTTC. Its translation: CASSLDGGIGTF.

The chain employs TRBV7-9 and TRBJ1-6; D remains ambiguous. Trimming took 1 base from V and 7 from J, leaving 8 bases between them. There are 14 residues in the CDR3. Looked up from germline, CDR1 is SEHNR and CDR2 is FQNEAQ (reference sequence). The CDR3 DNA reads TGTGCCAGCAGCTTAGAGGGAGGCAATTCACCCCTCCACTTT. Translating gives CASSLEGGNSPLHF.

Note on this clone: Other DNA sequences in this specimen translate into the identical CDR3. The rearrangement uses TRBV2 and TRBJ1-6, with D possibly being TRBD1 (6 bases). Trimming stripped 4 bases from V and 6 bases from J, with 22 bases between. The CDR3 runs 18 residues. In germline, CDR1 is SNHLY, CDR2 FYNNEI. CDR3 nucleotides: TGTGCCAGCAGTGGACAACGCTTTCGGACAGTCTTTAATTCACCCCTCCACTTT. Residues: CASSGQRFRTVFNSPLHF. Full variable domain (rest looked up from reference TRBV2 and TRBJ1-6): EPEVTQTPSHQVTQMGQEVILRCVPISNHLYFYWYRQILGQKVEFLVSFYNNEISEKSEIFDDQFSVERPDGSNFTLKIRSTKLEDSAMYFCASSGQRFRTVFNSPLHFGNGTRLTVT.

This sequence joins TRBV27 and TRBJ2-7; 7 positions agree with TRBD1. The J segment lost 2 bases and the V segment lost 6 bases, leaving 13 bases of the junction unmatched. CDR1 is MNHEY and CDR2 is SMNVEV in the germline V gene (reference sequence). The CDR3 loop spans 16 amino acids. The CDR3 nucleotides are TGTGCCAGCAGACCCGGTTTCGGACAGGTTGCCTACGAGCAGTACTTC. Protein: CASRPGFGQVAYEQYF.

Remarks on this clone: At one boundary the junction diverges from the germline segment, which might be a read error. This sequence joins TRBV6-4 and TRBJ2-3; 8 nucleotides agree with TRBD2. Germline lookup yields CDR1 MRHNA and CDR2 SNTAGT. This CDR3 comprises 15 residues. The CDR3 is CASSYSSGSTDTQYF. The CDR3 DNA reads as TGTGCCAGCAGTTACTCTAGCGGGAGCACAGATACGCAGTATTTT.